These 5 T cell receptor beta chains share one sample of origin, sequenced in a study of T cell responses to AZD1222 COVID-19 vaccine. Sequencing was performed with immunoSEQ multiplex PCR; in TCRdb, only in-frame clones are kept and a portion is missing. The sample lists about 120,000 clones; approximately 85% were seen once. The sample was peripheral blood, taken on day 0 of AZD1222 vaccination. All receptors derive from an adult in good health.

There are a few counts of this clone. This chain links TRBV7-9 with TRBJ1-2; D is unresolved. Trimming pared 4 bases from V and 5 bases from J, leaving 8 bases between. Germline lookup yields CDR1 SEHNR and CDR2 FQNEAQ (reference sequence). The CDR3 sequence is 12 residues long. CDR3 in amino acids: CASSSEAYGYTF. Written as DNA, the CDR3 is TGTGCCAGCAGCTCAGAGGCGTATGGCTACACCTTC.

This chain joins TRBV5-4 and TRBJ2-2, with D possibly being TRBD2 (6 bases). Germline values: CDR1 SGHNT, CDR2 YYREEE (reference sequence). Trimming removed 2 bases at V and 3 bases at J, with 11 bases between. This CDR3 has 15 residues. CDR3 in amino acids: CASSFGGSDTGELFF. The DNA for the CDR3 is TGTGCCAGCAGCTTCGGAGGGAGTGACACCGGGGAGCTGTTTTTT. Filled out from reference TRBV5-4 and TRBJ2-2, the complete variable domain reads ETGVTQSPTHLIKTRGQQVTLRCSSQSGHNTVSWYQQALGQGPQFIFQYYREEENGRGNFPPRFSGLQFPNYSSELNVNALELDDSALYLCASSFGGSDTGELFFGEGSRLTVL.

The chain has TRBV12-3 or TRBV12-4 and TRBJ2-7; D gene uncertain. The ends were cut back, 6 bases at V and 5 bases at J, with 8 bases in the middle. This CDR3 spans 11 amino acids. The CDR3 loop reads CASSRKNEQYF. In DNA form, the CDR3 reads TGTGCCAGCAGCCGGAAAAACGAGCAGTACTTC.

The DNA for the CDR3 is TGTGCCAGCAGCAAAGTAGCAATCCATCAGCCCCAGCATTTT. Protein: CASSKVAIHQPQHF. The chain is built from TRBV21-1 and TRBJ1-5. TRBV21-1 is a listed pseudogene. This CDR3 comprises 14 residues.

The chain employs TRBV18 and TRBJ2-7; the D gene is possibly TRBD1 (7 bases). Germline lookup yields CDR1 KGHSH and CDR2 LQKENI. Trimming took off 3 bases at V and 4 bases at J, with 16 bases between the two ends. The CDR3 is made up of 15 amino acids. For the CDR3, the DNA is TGTGCCAGCTCACCCCCCTCCAGGGGGGATTACGAGCAGTACTTC. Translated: CASSPPSRGDYEQYF.